These 2 T cell receptor beta chains were all obtained from the same sample, sequenced in a study of cytomegalovirus exposure and HLA in healthy donors. The PCR employed 60 Vbeta primers together with 13 Jbeta primers. Data came from immunoSEQ multiplex PCR; TCRdb stores just in-frame clones and leaves some out. The sample carries under 200,000 clones, 60% to 80% recorded once. The sequencing input was PBMCs. The origin of the receptors is a man aged 40-50 years in good health and CMV-seronegative.

The chain joins TRBV27 to TRBJ2-3, with D tentatively TRBD1 (6 bases). This CDR3 is 16 amino acids long. V was clipped by 4 bases and J by 3 bases, with 17 bases between them. Germline CDR1 is MNHEY and CDR2 is SMNVEV (reference sequence). The CDR3 DNA reads as TGTGCCAGCAGTTCCCGACAGGTCAGCCCAACAGATACGCAGTATTTT. Protein: CASSSRQVSPTDTQYF.

The chain couples TRBV14 to TRBJ2-5, with D perhaps TRBD2 (6 bases). With the DNA end fitting TRBJ2-7 better, the J assignment may be wrong. This CDR3 region has 17 residues. Looked up from germline, CDR1 is SGHDN and CDR2 is FVKESK. The CDR3 is CASSRRPGTDFSYEQYF. CDR3 nucleotides: TGTGCCAGCAGCCGGAGACCCGGGACTGACTTTTCCTACGAGCAGTACTTC.